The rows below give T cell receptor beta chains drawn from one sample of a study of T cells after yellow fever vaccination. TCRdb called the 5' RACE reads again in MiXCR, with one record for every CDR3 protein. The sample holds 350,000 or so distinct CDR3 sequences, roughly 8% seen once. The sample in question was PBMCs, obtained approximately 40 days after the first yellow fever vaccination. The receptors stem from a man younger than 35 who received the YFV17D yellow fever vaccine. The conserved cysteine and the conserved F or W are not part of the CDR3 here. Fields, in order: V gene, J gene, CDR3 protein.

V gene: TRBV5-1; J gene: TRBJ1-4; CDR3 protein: ASSTQGREEKLF
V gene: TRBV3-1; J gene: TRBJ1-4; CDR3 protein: ASSQEEGGISEKLF
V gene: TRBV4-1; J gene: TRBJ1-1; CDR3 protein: ASSQEGLMNTEAF
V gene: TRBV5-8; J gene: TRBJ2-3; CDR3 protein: ASSLISGSGSTDTQY
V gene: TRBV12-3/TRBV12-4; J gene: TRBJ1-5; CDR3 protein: ASSSGPAQH
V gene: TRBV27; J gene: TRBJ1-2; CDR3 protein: ASSWRQGSSTSVGYT
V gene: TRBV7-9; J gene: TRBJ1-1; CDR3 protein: ASSPWTGNTEAF
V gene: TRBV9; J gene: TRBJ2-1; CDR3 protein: ASSLIPVTSGGVEQF
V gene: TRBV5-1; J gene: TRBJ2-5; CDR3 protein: ASSTGTHQETQY
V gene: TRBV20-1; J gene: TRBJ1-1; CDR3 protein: SARVWTGNTEAF
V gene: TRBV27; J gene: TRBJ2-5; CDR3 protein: ASSSTQGSEY
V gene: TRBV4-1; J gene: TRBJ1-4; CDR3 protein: ASSQSGEKLF